The T cell receptor beta chain under discussion was sequenced for a study of PD-L1 blockade in urothelial cancer. Across the study: Individuals in the cohort had been given 0 to 3 earlier chemotherapy regimens. The median number of T cells present in blood samples was 141,255.

CDR1 is SEHNR, CDR2 FQNEAQ, per germline (reference sequence). The CDR3 has 14 amino acids. The V gene lost 1 base and the J gene lost 4 bases, with 10 bases spanning the gap. Described time point: peripheral blood 6 weeks after treatment start. Per patient, between 1 and 8 samples were collected at pretreatment and on-treatment time points. Repertoires were generated with immunoSEQ multiplex PCR, while TCRdb's copy carries only in-frame clones and drops some. The sample includes 25,000 to 30,000 clones, 79% of them seen just once. Sequenced material: PBMCs, taken around atezolizumab (anti-PD-L1) treatment. The clonotype was recovered from a man in his 70s with urothelial cancer. The J gene is TRBJ1-1, the V gene TRBV7-9, with D perhaps TRBD1 (5 bases). In DNA form, the CDR3 reads TGTGCCAGCAGCTTAGGGGGGGTTGTCACTGAAGCTTTCTTT. As protein: CASSLGGVVTEAFF.